This entry lists 19 T cell receptor beta chains sequenced from one sample in a study of T-cell memory formation after mild COVID-19. TCRdb re-derived calls from the 5' RACE reads in MiXCR, one entry per CDR3 protein. The top ten clones hold 25% to 30% of a sample with about 140,000 distinct CDR3 sequences, 11% to 15% of them seen once. Sequenced input: PBMCs or a T cell subset sorted from them (not recorded which). The receptors here all came from an adult woman who had mild COVID-19 (a few samples of this study predate the infection). Cell type and time point are not known.

The chain has TRBV5-1 and TRBJ1-5; the D gene is possibly TRBD1 (5 bases). Germline V gives CDR1 SGHRS, CDR2 YFSETQ. V dropped 6 bases and J dropped 7 bases, with 20 bases sitting between them. The CDR3 is made up of 15 amino acids. The CDR3: CASNTGSGTGQPQHF. CDR3 DNA sequence: TGCGCCAGCAACACGGGATCTGGGACCGGGCAGCCCCAGCATTTT.

The chain joins TRBV24-1 to TRBJ1-1; D is uncertain. Per the germline V gene, CDR1 is KGHDR and CDR2 is SFDVKD. CDR3 size: 13 residues. V was shortened by 5 bases and J by 3 bases, with 9 bases between the two germline ends. CDR3 region: CATSVGKYTEAFF. CDR3 sequence (DNA): TGTGCCACCAGTGTGGGCAAATACACTGAAGCTTTCTTT.

The chain uses TRBV7-3 and TRBJ1-1; D is uncertain. Germline V gene data show CDR1 as SGHTA and CDR2 as FQGTGA. V was shortened by 4 bases and J by 0 bases, with 6 bases between the two germline ends. This CDR3 is built from 13 residues. The CDR3 loop is CASSSSLNTEAFF. CDR3 nucleotides: TGTGCCAGCAGCTCGTCCCTGAACACTGAAGCTTTCTTT. Based on the CDR3 plus reference TRBV7-3 and TRBJ1-1, the full variable domain is GAGVSQTPSNKVTEKGKYVELRCDPISGHTALYWYRQSLGQGPEFLIYFQGTGAADDSGLPNDRFFAVRPEGSVSTLKIQRTERGDSAVYLCASSSSLNTEAFFGQGTRLTVV.

This clonotype has only a few counts. The chain joins TRBV12-3 or TRBV12-4 to TRBJ2-5; D gene ambiguous. There are 15 residues in the CDR3. V was trimmed by 5 bases and J by 5 bases, leaving 18 bases between them. CDR3 sequence (DNA): TGTGCCAGCAGTCCCCCTCTGGTCGATTTGGAGACCCAGTACTTC. Translating it yields CASSPPLVDLETQYF.

Only a few counts were recorded for this clonotype. The rearrangement links TRBV5-1 to TRBJ2-2, with 8 bases lining up with TRBD1. Germline CDR1 SGHRS, CDR2 YFSETQ. V lost 2 bases and J lost 2; bases outside the gene matches: 5. This CDR3 spans 16 amino acids. This CDR3 is CASSFPGQANTGELFF. CDR3 nucleotide sequence: TGCGCCAGCAGCTTCCCGGGACAGGCTAACACCGGGGAGCTGTTTTTT. The full variable domain, completed using reference TRBV5-1 and TRBJ2-2, is KAGVTQTPRYLIKTRGQQVTLSCSPISGHRSVSWYQQTPGQGLQFLFEYFSETQRNKGNFPGRFSGRQFSNSRSEMNVSTLELGDSALYLCASSFPGQANTGELFFGEGSRLTVL.

The V and J genes are TRBV4-2 and TRBJ2-2, with 7 bases identical to TRBD1. The CDR3 has 16 amino acids. V gave up 3 bases and J gave up 5 bases; unmatched junction bases: 9. Germline-derived CDR1 and CDR2 are LGHNA and YNFKEQ. The CDR3 reads CASSQEDRVGTGELFF. The CDR3 region has the DNA TGTGCCAGCAGCCAGGAAGACAGGGTAGGAACCGGGGAGCTGTTTTTT.

In its sample, this clonotype was seen a few times. The chain has TRBV3-1 and TRBJ2-3, with a possible D match to TRBD2 (6 bases). Germline V gene lookup returns CDR1 LGHDT and CDR2 YNNKEL (reference sequence). Deletions cut 8 bases from V and 10 bases from J, with 16 bases between. The CDR3 consists of 12 residues. The CDR3 region has the DNA TGTGCCAGCGGCGGAGGGCTACAACCGCAGTATTTT. Amino acid sequence: CASGGGLQPQYF.

The genes are TRBV20-1 and TRBJ2-7; the match to TRBD2 covers 12 bases. Germline CDR1 and CDR2: DFQATT and SNEGSKA (reference sequence). V gave up 4 bases and J gave up 0 bases; unmatched junction bases: 7. This CDR3 is built from 16 residues. CDR3 region: CSATTSGGLYSYEQYF. In DNA, the CDR3 is TGCAGTGCTACAACTAGCGGGGGGCTCTACTCCTACGAGCAGTACTTC.

The rearrangement joins TRBV29-1 to TRBJ2-1, with TRBD2 identical over 10 bases. The CDR3 is 15 residues long. Trimming at V came to 6 bases and at J to 0 bases, leaving 5 bases not matched to a gene. The V gene's germline CDR1 is SQVTM and CDR2 ANQGSEA. Here the CDR3 DNA reads TGCAGCGTAGGGACTAGCGCCCTCTCCTACAATGAGCAGTTCTTC. Its protein product is CSVGTSALSYNEQFF.

The chain carries TRBV12-3 or TRBV12-4 and TRBJ1-1, with no clear D. V dropped 6 bases and J dropped 2 bases, with 10 bases sitting between them. This CDR3 has 13 residues. The DNA of the CDR3 is TGTGCCAGCAGCCAGCACCCTAACACTGAAGCTTTCTTT. Amino acid sequence: CASSQHPNTEAFF.

Only one count was recorded for this clonotype. CDR3 sequence reads: CASSFFNSPLHF. DNA of the CDR3: TGTGCCAGCAGCTTCTTTAATTCACCCCTCCACTTT. The gene calls are TRBV7-2 and TRBJ1-6; D unresolved. V was cut by 3 bases and J by 6 bases, with 3 bases left in between. The V gene's germline CDR1 is SGHTA and CDR2 FQGNSA. This CDR3 is 12 amino acids long.

In regard to this clonotype: At one boundary the junction diverges from the germline segment, which might be a read error. The chain links TRBV12-3 or TRBV12-4 to TRBJ2-5; TRBD2 aligns across 7 bases. The length of the CDR3 is 14 residues. DNA for the CDR3: TGTGCCAGCAGTTTCTTTCGGGAGGAAGAGACACAGTACTTC. Amino acid sequence: CASSFFREEETQYF.

This clonotype has only a few counts. This chain joins TRBV7-3 and TRBJ2-5; weak D call: TRBD2 (5 bases). The germline CDR1 and CDR2 sequences are SGHTA and FQGTGA. The germline V and J ends were trimmed by 5 bases and 3 bases, with 22 bases remaining between them. This CDR3 spans 17 amino acids. The CDR3 DNA sequence: TGTGCCAGCAGCCCCCATTCCACCTTATCCGGGAAAGAGACCCAGTACTTC. This gives the protein CASSPHSTLSGKETQYF.

This chain joins TRBV7-9 and TRBJ2-1; TRBD2 aligns across 10 bases. This CDR3 comprises 17 residues. The J segment lost 0 bases and the V segment lost 6 bases, leaving 8 bases of the junction unmatched. Germline CDR1 is SEHNR and CDR2 is FQNEAQ (reference sequence). The CDR3 loop reads CASRHPLAGSSYNEQFF. Here the CDR3 DNA reads TGTGCCAGCAGACACCCACTAGCGGGGAGCTCCTACAATGAGCAGTTCTTC.

J is TRBJ2-2 and V is TRBV19; TRBD2 matches at 8 bases. The V segment lost 11 bases and the J segment 3 bases; nucleotides outside the gene matches: 8. Germline loops: CDR1 LNHDA, CDR2 SQIVND (reference sequence). The CDR3 is 14 residues long. DNA of the CDR3: TGTGCCTCCGGACTAGCAGTTTACACCGGGGAGCTGTTTTTT. This gives the protein CASGLAVYTGELFF.

In this sample, this clonotype turned up many times. The chain recombines TRBV9 with TRBJ2-1; the match to TRBD2 covers 7 bases. V was pared by 0 bases and J by 3 bases, with 15 bases of the junction left unmatched. Germline CDR1 and CDR2: SGDLS and YYNGEE. There are 19 residues in the CDR3. The CDR3 sequence is CASSVVDSLGGSGYNEQFF. The CDR3 DNA reads TGTGCCAGCAGCGTAGTCGACTCCCTCGGCGGGAGTGGCTACAATGAGCAGTTCTTC.

The genes are TRBV9 and TRBJ2-1; 7 bases map to TRBD1. Unmatched junction bases numbered 3, after V lost 3 bases and J lost 3 bases. Per the germline V gene, CDR1 is SGDLS and CDR2 is YYNGEE. The CDR3 loop spans 14 amino acids. The CDR3 loop reads CASSATGDYNEQFF. CDR3 in DNA: TGTGCCAGCAGCGCAACAGGGGACTACAATGAGCAGTTCTTC.

This clonotype was seen ten or more times. The rearrangement links TRBV12-3 or TRBV12-4 to TRBJ2-2; D is perhaps TRBD1 (6 bases). V was pared by 6 bases and J by 3 bases, with 11 bases between. The CDR3 sequence is 14 residues long. This chain's CDR3 is CASSTTGYTGELFF. CDR3 in DNA: TGTGCCAGCAGCACTACAGGGTACACCGGGGAGCTGTTTTTT.

This clonotype was detected many times. V usage is TRBV5-4 and J usage is TRBJ1-2; D unresolved. Germline CDR1 SGHNT, CDR2 YYREEE (reference sequence). This CDR3 has 15 amino acids. Trimming shortened V by 0 bases and J by 1 base, and 10 bases separated the two germline ends. CDR3 loop: CASSLEKGLNYGYTF. The CDR3 bases are TGTGCCAGCAGCTTGGAAAAGGGCCTTAACTATGGCTACACCTTC. The entire variable domain, with the rest obtained from reference TRBV5-4 and TRBJ1-2, is as follows: ETGVTQSPTHLIKTRGQQVTLRCSSQSGHNTVSWYQQALGQGPQFIFQYYREEENGRGNFPPRFSGLQFPNYSSELNVNALELDDSALYLCASSLEKGLNYGYTFGSGTRLTVV.